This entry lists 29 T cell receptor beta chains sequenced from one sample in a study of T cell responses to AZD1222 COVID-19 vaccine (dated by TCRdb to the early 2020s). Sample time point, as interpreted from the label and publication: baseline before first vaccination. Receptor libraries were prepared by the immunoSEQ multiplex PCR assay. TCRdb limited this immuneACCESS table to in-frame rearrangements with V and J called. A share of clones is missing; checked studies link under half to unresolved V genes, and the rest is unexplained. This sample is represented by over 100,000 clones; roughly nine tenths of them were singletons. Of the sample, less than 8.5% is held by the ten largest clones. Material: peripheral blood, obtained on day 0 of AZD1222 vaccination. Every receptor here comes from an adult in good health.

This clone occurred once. For the CDR3, the DNA is TGTGCCAGCAGCCTCCAGGGGGCGGCTGAAAAACTGTTTTTT. Translation: CASSLQGAAEKLFF. The chain couples TRBV3-1 (or the pseudogene TRBV3-2) to TRBJ1-4, with TRBD1 matching 8 bases. J gave up 7 bases and V 4 bases, and 5 bases lay outside the gene matches. The germline gives CDR1 LGHDT, CDR2 YNNKEL (reference sequence). The CDR3 contains 14 residues.

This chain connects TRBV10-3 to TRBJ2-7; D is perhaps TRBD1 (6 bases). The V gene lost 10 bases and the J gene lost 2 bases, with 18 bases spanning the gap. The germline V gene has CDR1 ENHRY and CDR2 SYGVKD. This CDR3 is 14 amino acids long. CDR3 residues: CASQRTVGTYEQYF. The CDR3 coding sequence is TGTGCCAGCCAACGGACAGTGGGAACCTACGAGCAGTACTTC.

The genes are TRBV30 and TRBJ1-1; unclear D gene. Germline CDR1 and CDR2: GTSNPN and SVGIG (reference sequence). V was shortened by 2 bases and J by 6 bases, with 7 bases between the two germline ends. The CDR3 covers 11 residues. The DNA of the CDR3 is TGTGCCTGGAGTCGAGCGTCTGAAGCTTTCTTT. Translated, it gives CAWSRASEAFF.

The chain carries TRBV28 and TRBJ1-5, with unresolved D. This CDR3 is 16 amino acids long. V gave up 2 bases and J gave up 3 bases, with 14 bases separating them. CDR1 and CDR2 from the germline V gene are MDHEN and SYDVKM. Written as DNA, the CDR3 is TGTGCCAGCAGTTTAGGTCGGGCCAGCAACAATCAGCCCCAGCATTTT. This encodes CASSLGRASNNQPQHF.

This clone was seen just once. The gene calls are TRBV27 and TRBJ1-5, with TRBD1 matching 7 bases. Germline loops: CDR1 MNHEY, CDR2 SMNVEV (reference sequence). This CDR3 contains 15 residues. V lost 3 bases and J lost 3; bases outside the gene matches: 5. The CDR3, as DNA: TGTGCCAGCAGTTTGTCCGGGACAGCCAATCAGCCCCAGCATTTT. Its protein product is CASSLSGTANQPQHF.

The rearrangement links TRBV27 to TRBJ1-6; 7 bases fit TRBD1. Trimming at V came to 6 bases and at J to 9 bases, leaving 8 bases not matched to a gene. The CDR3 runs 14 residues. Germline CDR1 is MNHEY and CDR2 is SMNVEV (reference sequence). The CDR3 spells CASRVRQGSSPLHF. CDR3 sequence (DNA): TGTGCCAGCAGGGTAAGACAGGGCAGTTCACCCCTCCACTTT.

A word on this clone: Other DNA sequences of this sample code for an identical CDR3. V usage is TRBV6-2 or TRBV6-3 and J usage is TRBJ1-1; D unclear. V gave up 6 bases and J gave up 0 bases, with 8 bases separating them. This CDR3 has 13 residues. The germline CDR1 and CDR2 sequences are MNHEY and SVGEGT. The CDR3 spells CASSRGMNTEAFF. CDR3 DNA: TGTGCCAGCAGCCGCGGGATGAACACTGAAGCTTTCTTT.

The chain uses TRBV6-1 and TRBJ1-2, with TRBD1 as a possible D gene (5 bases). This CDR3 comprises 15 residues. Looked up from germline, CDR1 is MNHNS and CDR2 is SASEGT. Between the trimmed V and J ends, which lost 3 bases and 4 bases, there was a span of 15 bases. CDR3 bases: TGTGCCAGCAGTGATGCCCCCGGGGGTCCCTATGGCTACACCTTC. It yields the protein CASSDAPGGPYGYTF.

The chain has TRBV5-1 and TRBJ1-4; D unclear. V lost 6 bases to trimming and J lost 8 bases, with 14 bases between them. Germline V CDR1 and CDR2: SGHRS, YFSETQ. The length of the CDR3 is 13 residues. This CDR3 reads CASKDGGSEKLFF. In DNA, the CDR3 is TGCGCCAGCAAGGACGGTGGTAGCGAAAAACTGTTTTTT.

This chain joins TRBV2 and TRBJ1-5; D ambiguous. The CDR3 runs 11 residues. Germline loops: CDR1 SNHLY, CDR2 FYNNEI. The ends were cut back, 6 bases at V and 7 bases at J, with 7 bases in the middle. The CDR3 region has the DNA TGTGCCAGCAGGGAACGGCAGCCCCAGCATTTT. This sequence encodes CASRERQPQHF.

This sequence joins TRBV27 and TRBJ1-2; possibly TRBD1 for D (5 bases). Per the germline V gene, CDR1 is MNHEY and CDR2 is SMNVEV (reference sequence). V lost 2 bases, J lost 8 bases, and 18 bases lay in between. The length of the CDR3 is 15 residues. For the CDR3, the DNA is TGTGCCAGCAGTTTAGGGCGACAGAGGGGCGGAGGCTACACCTTC. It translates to CASSLGRQRGGGYTF.

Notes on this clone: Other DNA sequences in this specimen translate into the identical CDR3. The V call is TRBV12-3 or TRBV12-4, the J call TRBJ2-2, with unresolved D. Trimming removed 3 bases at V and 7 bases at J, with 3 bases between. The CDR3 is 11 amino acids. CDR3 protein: CASSLLGELFF. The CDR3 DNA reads TGTGCCAGCAGTTTGCTCGGGGAGCTGTTTTTT.

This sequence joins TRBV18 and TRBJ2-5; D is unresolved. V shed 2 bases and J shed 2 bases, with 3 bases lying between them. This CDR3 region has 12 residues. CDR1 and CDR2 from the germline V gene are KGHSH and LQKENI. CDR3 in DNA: TGTGCCAGCTCACCAGCGCAAGAGACCCAGTACTTC. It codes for CASSPAQETQYF.

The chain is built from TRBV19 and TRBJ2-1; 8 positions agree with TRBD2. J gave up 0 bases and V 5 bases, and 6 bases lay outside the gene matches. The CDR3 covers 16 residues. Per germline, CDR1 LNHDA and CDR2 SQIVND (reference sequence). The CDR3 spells CASSSSGTSSYNEQFF. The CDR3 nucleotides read TGTGCCAGTAGTTCCTCCGGGACTAGCTCCTACAATGAGCAGTTCTTC.

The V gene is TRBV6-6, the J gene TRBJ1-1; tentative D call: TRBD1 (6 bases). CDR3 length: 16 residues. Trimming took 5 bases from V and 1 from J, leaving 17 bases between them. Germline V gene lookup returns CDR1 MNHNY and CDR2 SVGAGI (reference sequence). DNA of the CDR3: TGTGCCAGCAGTCCCCCCCAACAGGGCACGAACACTGAAGCTTTCTTT. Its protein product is CASSPPQQGTNTEAFF.

CDR3 in DNA: TGTGCCAGCAGCCTACACCCCGGGGTGGGCTACGAGCAGTACTTC. Translation: CASSLHPGVGYEQYF. This chain connects TRBV7-2 to TRBJ2-7; possibly TRBD2 for D (5 bases). Trimming shortened V by 5 bases and J by 3 bases, and 17 bases separated the two germline ends. Per the germline V gene, CDR1 is SGHTA and CDR2 is FQGNSA. The CDR3 covers 15 residues.

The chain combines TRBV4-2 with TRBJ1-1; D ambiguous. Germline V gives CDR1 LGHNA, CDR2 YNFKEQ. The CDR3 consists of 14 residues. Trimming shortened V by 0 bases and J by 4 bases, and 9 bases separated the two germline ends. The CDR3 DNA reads TGTGCCAGCAGCCAAGATAGGGTCGGCACTGAAGCTTTCTTT. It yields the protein CASSQDRVGTEAFF.

In DNA, the CDR3 is TGTGCCAGTAGATCGGAAGGCGGGGGTATATCCGCCGAGCAGTACTTC. It specifies CASRSEGGGISAEQYF. The rearrangement uses TRBV19 and TRBJ2-7; 7 positions match TRBD2. The ends lost 6 bases at V and 6 bases at J; junction bases unmatched: 17. CDR3 length equals 16 residues. CDR1 is LNHDA and CDR2 is SQIVND in the germline V gene (reference sequence). Drawing the rest from reference TRBV19 and TRBJ2-7, the complete variable domain is DGGITQSPKYLFRKEGQNVTLSCEQNLNHDAMYWYRQDPGQGLRLIYYSQIVNDFQKGDIAEGYSVSREKKESFPLTVTSAQKNPTAFYLCASRSEGGGISAEQYFGPGTRLTVT.

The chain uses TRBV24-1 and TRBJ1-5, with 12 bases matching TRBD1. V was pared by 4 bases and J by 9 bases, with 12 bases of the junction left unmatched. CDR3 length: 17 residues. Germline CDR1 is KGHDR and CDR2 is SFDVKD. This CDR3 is CATSEDSTGTGGRPQHF. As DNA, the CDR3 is TGTGCCACCAGTGAGGACTCTACCGGGACAGGGGGCAGGCCCCAGCATTTT.

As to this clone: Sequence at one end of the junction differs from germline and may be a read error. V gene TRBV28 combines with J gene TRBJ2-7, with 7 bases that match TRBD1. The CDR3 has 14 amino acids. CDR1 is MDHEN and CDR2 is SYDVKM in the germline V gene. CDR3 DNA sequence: TGTGCCAGCAGTTTAGGGCCTAGGGGGCCCGAATCACATTTC. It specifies CASSLGPRGPESHF.

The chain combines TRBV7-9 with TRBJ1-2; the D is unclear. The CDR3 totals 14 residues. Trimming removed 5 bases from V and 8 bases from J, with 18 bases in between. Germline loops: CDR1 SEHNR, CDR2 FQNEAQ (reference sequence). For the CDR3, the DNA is TGTGCCAGCAGCCCCCTTTTGGGTGATTGGGGCTACACCTTC. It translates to CASSPLLGDWGYTF.

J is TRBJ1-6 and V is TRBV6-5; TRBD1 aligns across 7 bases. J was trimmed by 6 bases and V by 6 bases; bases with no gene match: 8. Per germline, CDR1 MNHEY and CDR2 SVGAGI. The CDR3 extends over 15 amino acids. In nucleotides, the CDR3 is TGTGCCAGCAGCCGCCGACAGGGTGGTAATTCACCCCTCCACTTT. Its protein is CASSRRQGGNSPLHF.

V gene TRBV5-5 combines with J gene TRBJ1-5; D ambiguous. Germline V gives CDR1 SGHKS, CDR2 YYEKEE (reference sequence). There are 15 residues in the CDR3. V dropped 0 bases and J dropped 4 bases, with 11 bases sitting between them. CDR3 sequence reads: CASSLAGFLNQPQHF. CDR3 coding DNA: TGTGCCAGCAGCTTGGCGGGATTCTTGAATCAGCCCCAGCATTTT.

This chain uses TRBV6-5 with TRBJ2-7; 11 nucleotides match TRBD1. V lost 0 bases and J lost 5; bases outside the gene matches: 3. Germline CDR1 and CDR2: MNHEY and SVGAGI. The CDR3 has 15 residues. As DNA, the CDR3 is TGTGCCAGCAGTTACTCGGGGACAGGGGGGAACGAGCAGTACTTC. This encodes CASSYSGTGGNEQYF.

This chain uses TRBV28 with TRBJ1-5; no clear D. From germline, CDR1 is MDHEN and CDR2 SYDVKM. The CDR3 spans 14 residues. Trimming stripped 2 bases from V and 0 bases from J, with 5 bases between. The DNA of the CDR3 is TGTGCCAGCAGTTTAGACATTAGCAATCAGCCCCAGCATTTT. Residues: CASSLDISNQPQHF.

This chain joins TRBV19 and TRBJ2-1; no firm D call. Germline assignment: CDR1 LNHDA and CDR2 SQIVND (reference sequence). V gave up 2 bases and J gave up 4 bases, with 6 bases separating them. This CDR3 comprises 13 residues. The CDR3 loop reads CASSIFSYNEQFF. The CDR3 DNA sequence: TGTGCCAGTAGTATATTTAGTTACAATGAGCAGTTCTTC.

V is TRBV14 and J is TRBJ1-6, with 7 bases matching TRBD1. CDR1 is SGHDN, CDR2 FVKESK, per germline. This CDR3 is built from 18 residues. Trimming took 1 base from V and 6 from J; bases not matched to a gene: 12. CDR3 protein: CASSQVFWETGFNSPLHF. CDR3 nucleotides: TGTGCCAGCAGCCAAGTGTTCTGGGAGACAGGGTTTAATTCACCCCTCCACTTT.

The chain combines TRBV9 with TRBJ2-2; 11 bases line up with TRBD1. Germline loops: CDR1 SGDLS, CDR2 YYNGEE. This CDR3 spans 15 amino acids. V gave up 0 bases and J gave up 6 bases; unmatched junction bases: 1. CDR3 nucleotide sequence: TGTGCCAGCAGCGTAGTGGGACAGGGGGCCGGGGAGCTGTTTTTT. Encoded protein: CASSVVGQGAGELFF.

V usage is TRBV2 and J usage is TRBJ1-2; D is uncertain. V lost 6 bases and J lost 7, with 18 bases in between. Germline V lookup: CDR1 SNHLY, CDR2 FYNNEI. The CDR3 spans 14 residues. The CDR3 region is CASSLERPGGGYTF. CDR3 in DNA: TGTGCCAGCAGCCTAGAGCGACCGGGAGGTGGCTACACCTTC.